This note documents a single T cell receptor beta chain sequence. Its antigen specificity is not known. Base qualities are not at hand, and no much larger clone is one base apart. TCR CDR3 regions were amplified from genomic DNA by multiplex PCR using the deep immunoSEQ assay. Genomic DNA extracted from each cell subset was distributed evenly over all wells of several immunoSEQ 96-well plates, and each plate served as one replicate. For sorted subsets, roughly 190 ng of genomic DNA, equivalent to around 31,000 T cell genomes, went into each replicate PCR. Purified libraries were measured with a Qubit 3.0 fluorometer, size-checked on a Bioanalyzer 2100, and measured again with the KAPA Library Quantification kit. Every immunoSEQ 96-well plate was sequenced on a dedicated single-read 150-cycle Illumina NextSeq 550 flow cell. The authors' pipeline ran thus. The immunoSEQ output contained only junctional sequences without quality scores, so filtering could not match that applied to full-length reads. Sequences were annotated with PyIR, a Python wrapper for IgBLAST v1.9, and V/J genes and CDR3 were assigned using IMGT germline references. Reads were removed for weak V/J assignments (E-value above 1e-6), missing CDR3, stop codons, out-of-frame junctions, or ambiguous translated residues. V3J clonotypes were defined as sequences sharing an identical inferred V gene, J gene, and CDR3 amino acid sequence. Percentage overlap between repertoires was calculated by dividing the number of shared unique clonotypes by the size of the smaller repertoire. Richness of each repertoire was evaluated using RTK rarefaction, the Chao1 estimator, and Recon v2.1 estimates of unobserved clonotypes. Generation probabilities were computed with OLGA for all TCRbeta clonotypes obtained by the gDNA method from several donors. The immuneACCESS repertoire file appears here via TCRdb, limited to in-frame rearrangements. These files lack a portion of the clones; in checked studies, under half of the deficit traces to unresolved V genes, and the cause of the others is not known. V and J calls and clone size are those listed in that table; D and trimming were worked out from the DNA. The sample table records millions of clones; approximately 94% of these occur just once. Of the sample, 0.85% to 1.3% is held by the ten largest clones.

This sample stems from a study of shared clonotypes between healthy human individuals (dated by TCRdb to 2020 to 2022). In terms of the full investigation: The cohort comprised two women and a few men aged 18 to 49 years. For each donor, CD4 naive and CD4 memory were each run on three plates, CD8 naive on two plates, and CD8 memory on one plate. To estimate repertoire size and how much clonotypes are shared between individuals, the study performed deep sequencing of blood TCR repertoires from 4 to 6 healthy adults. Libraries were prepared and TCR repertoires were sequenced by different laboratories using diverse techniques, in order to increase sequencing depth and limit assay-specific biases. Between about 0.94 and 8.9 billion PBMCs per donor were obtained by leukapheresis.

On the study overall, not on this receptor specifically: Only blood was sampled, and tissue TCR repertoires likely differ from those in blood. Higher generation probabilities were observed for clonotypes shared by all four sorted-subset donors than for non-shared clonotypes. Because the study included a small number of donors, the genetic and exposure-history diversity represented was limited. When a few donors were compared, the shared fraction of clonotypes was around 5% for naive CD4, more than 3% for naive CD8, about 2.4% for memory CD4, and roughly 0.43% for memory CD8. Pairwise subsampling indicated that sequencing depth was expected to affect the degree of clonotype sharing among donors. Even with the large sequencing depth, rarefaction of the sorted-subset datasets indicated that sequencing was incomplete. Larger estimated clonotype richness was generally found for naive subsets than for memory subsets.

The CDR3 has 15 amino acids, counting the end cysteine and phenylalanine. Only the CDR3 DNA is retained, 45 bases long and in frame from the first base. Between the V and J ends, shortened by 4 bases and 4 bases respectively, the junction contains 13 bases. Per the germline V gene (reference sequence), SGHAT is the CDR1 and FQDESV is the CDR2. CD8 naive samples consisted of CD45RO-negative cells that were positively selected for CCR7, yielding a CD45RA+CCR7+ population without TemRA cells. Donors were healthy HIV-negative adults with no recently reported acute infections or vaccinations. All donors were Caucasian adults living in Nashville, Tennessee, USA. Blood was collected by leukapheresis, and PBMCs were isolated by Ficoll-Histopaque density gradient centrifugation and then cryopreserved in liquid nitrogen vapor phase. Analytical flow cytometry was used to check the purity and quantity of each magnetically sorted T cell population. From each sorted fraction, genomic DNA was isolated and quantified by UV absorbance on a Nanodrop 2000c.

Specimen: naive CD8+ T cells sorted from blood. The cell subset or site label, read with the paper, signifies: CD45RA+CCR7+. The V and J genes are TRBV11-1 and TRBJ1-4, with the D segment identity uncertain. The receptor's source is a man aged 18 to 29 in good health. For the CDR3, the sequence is CASSSGPNFNEKLFF. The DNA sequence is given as TGTGCCAGCAGCTCCGGACCGAACTTTAATGAAAAACTGTTTTTT.